These 14 T cell receptor beta chains were sequenced from one sample in a study of blood T cell repertoires in COVID-19. Produced via immunoSEQ multiplex PCR; TCRdb's table is partial and in-frame only. This table has 250,000 to 350,000 clones, approximately 90% appearing once. Material: PBMCs or T cells enriched from blood (not recorded which). The receptors stem from a woman aged 18-35 years who had recovered from COVID-19.

The chain joins TRBV28 to TRBJ2-7, with no clear D. The CDR3 runs to 15 residues. Looked up from germline, CDR1 is MDHEN and CDR2 is SYDVKM. Trimming took 5 bases from V and 0 from J, leaving 14 bases between them. The CDR3 reads CASSTSSTSSYEQYF. The CDR3 nucleotides are TGTGCCAGCAGTACGTCTTCCACCAGCTCCTACGAGCAGTACTTC.

The chain combines TRBV2 with TRBJ2-1, with D possibly being TRBD2 (7 bases). The CDR3 has 14 amino acids. CDR1 is SNHLY, CDR2 FYNNEI, per germline. V was trimmed by 5 bases and J by 5 bases, leaving 13 bases between them. The CDR3: CASSPGGQNNEQFF. The CDR3 nucleotides are TGTGCCAGCAGTCCGGGGGGCCAGAACAATGAGCAGTTCTTC.

The rearrangement joins TRBV4-1 to TRBJ1-1; unclear D gene. The V gene's germline CDR1 is MGHRA and CDR2 YSYEKL. The germline V and J ends were trimmed by 5 bases and 1 base, with 11 bases remaining between them. The CDR3 runs to 14 residues. The CDR3, as DNA: TGCGCCAGCAGCTATCCCGTCCGGAACACTGAAGCTTTCTTT. Translating gives CASSYPVRNTEAFF.

This chain connects TRBV6-5 to TRBJ1-2, with TRBD1 identical over 8 bases. The CDR3 has 15 residues. V shed 0 bases and J 8 bases; nucleotides not matched to a gene: 8. Looked up from germline, CDR1 is MNHEY and CDR2 is SVGAGI. CDR3 protein: CASSYSRTGNRGYTF. The CDR3 nucleotides are TGTGCCAGCAGTTACTCCCGGACAGGGAATCGGGGCTACACCTTC.

In this sample, this clone turned up a few times. The chain carries TRBV7-3 and TRBJ2-3, with D tentatively TRBD2 (6 bases). CDR1 is SGHTA, CDR2 FQGTGA, per germline. V lost 2 bases and J lost 0, with 9 bases in between. The CDR3 runs 15 residues. CDR3: CASSLSSGSTDTQYF. The DNA for the CDR3 is TGTGCCAGCAGCTTATCGAGCGGGAGCACAGATACGCAGTATTTT.

The chain employs TRBV7-9 and TRBJ2-5; the D gene is possibly TRBD2 (5 bases). The CDR3 sequence is 13 residues long. Germline CDR1 SEHNR, CDR2 FQNEAQ (reference sequence). Trimming removed 6 bases at V and 5 bases at J, with 13 bases between. CDR3: CASSHTRSETQYF. CDR3 in DNA: TGTGCCAGCAGTCACACTAGATCGGAGACCCAGTACTTC.

This chain uses TRBV7-6 with TRBJ2-2; no definite D call. The CDR3 totals 17 residues. V gave up 1 base and J gave up 4 bases, with 16 bases separating them. Germline CDR1 is SGHVS and CDR2 is FNYEAQ. The CDR3 region is CASSLGVLGLSTGELFF. Written as DNA, the CDR3 is TGTGCCAGCAGCTTAGGTGTCTTGGGCCTCAGCACCGGGGAGCTGTTTTTT.

Points on this clone: The identical CDR3 is also encoded by other nucleotide sequences in the sample. The chain combines TRBV9 with TRBJ2-7, with TRBD1 matching over 8 bases. Losses at the gene ends were 0 bases for V and 0 bases for J; bases not matched to a gene: 5. This CDR3 has 16 residues. Germline values: CDR1 SGDLS, CDR2 YYNGEE. The CDR3 reads CASSVGAGGYSYEQYF. CDR3 nucleotides: TGTGCCAGCAGCGTAGGAGCAGGGGGCTACTCCTACGAGCAGTACTTC.

This clone was found once. The chain employs TRBV27 and TRBJ2-7, with 11 positions matching TRBD2. Germline assignment: CDR1 MNHEY and CDR2 SMNVEV (reference sequence). The V and J ends lost 6 bases and 4 bases, in that order; junction bases with no gene match: 8. The CDR3 covers 15 residues. The CDR3 here is CASRPPGLADYEQYF. The DNA of the CDR3 is TGTGCCAGCAGACCCCCGGGACTAGCGGATTACGAGCAGTACTTC.

The chain links TRBV11-2 to TRBJ1-3, with 11 positions matching TRBD1. This CDR3 has 16 amino acids. After removal of 4 bases from V and 4 bases from J, the junction contained 6 bases not matched to a gene. Germline V lookup: CDR1 SGHAT, CDR2 FQNNGV. The CDR3 protein is CASSSRTGGRGNTIYF. CDR3 DNA: TGTGCCAGCAGCTCACGGACAGGGGGCAGGGGAAACACCATATATTTT.

This chain uses TRBV10-1 with TRBJ2-3; TRBD2 matches 13 bases. The germline CDR1 and CDR2 sequences are WNHNN and SYGVQD (reference sequence). V was clipped by 2 bases and J by 1 base; unmatched bases: 0. CDR3 length equals 16 residues. The CDR3 nucleotides read TGCGCCAGCAGTGAGGGACTAGCGGGGGGCACAGATACGCAGTATTTT. This codes for CASSEGLAGGTDTQYF.

The chain has TRBV6-1 and TRBJ1-4, with 11 bases fitting TRBD1. The germline CDR1 and CDR2 sequences are MNHNS and SASEGT. Unmatched junction bases numbered 8, after V lost 4 bases and J lost 4 bases. The CDR3 is 17 amino acids. CDR3 residues: CASSGRTGGGGNEKLFF. DNA for the CDR3: TGTGCCAGCAGTGGCCGGACAGGGGGCGGGGGTAATGAAAAACTGTTTTTT.

The CDR3, as DNA: TGTGCCTGGAGCGCGACAGGGGGGCTACGGTTCTTC. Protein sequence: CAWSATGGLRFF. J is TRBJ2-1 and V is TRBV30; 9 bases are a match to TRBD1. Per germline, CDR1 GTSNPN and CDR2 SVGIG (reference sequence). Unmatched junction bases numbered 9, after V lost 3 bases and J lost 15 bases. The CDR3 is made up of 12 amino acids. The complete variable domain, with remaining parts taken from reference TRBV30 and TRBJ2-1, reads SQTIHQWPATLVQPVGSPLSLECTVEGTSNPNLYWYRQAAGRGLQLLFYSVGIGQISSEVPQNLSASRPQDRQFILSSKKLLLSDSGFYLCAWSATGGLRFFGPGTRLTVL.

The chain is built from TRBV6-5 and TRBJ2-1; TRBD2 might be the D (5 bases). CDR3 length: 14 residues. Trimming took off 6 bases at V and 9 bases at J, with 18 bases between the two ends. The germline CDR1 and CDR2 sequences are MNHEY and SVGAGI. CDR3 DNA: TGTGCCAGCAGCTCAGGCGGTGGGAGAGGTGAGCAGTTCTTC. Amino acid sequence: CASSSGGGRGEQFF.